This T cell receptor beta chain appears in the sequencing data of a study of cytomegalovirus exposure and HLA in healthy donors. About this clone itself: Its antigen is currently unknown.

V trimming: 4 bases; J trimming: 3 bases; junction bases outside the gene matches: 6. The CDR3 extends over 14 amino acids. CDR1 is SGHDN, CDR2 FVKESK, per germline. The PCR made use of 60 Vbeta and 13 Jbeta primers. Data came from immunoSEQ multiplex PCR; TCRdb stores just in-frame clones and leaves some out. The sample lists about 120,000 clones; 75% were seen once. The study's findings and limits: Later analysis found that TCR beta chains associated with HLA were more clonally expanded than other, equally common chains. In a later analysis, the majority of CMV-associated beta chains seemingly showed HLA restriction. More than 15,000 TCR beta sequences were associated with HLA alleles at 0.05 false discovery rate in a later analysis. Among immune exposure information, only CMV serostatus was available.

The chain recombines TRBV14 with TRBJ2-7; 7 bases line up with TRBD1. Sequenced material: PBMCs. The TCR was taken from a woman aged 40 to 49 in good health and CMV-seropositive. DNA of the CDR3: TGTGCCAGCAGCCCAATTAGGGGGCTCTACGAGCAGTACTTC. It translates to CASSPIRGLYEQYF.